These T cell receptor beta chains were read from a single sample in a study of T cells after posttransplantation cyclophosphamide. The table came from immunoSEQ multiplex PCR; TCRdb's copy has only in-frame clones and leaves some out. The sample records more than 15,000 clones, around 86% being singletons. The sample was PBMCs, taken after an allogeneic stem cell transplant with a calcineurin inhibitor and methotrexate. These receptors were taken from a male patient aged 45 to 59 who received an allogeneic stem cell transplant from an unrelated donor, was CMV-positive, and had chronic GVHD only. Some T cells may possibly be graft donor cells. The CDR3 runs from the conserved cysteine through the conserved F or W. The D gene is left open where the match is weak. Size is stated for part of the rows, as once, few or many counts, or as a class when the clone is expanded.

len,d_gene,j_gene,v_gene,abundance,CDR3nt,CDR3aa
16,TRBD2,TRBJ2-3,TRBV2,-,TGTGCCAGCACTCTAGCGGGGGGGGCTTTTACCGATACGCAGTATTTT,CASTLAGGAFTDTQYF
13,-,TRBJ1-2,TRBV29-1,-,TGCAGCGTTGGGGGGGGAGGCTCTGGTGGCTACACCTTC,CSVGGGGSGGYTF
15,TRBD1,TRBJ2-7,TRBV11-2,-,TGTGCCAGCAGCTTCGACCTGGCAGGGGGTAGGGAGCAGTACTTC,CASSFDLAGGREQYF
16,TRBD1,TRBJ2-7,TRBV5-4,-,TGTGCCAGCAGCGTACTTACAGGGGACCCAACCTACGAGCAGTACTTC,CASSVLTGDPTYEQYF
16,TRBD1,TRBJ2-7,TRBV5-6,-,TGTGCCAGCAGCTTGTGGGAAAACAGGGGACCCTACGAGCAGTACTTC,CASSLWENRGPYEQYF
14,-,TRBJ1-5,TRBV5-8,-,TGTGCCAGCAGCTTGGGGACTGCGAATCAGCCCCAGCATTTT,CASSLGTANQPQHF
14,TRBD1,TRBJ1-4,TRBV7-9,-,TGTGCCAGCAGTCACGGGACAGTCAATGAAAAACTGTTTTTT,CASSHGTVNEKLFF
14,-,TRBJ2-7,TRBV5-1,-,TGCGCCAGCAGCTTGGAAATAGGGGGACGCGAGCAGTACTTC,CASSLEIGGREQYF
12,-,TRBJ2-3,TRBV9,-,TGTGCCAGCAGCCCAGCGGGAGATACGCAGTATTTT,CASSPAGDTQYF
13,-,TRBJ2-7,TRBV19,-,TGTGCCAGTAGACCACAGTTATCCTACGAGCAGTACTTC,CASRPQLSYEQYF
15,-,TRBJ2-3,TRBV11-2,-,TGTGCCAGCAGCTTAGTAGAGTTTAGCGGCGATACGCAGTATTTT,CASSLVEFSGDTQYF
15,TRBD2,TRBJ2-1,TRBV11-3,-,TGTGCCAGCAGGCCGGGACTAGCGGGAGGCAATGAGCAGTTCTTC,CASRPGLAGGNEQFF
14,TRBD1,TRBJ1-1,TRBV5-6,few,TGTGCCAGCAGCTGGGGACAGCAGAACACTGAAGCTTTCTTT,CASSWGQQNTEAFF
14,-,TRBJ2-7,TRBV21-1,-,TGTGCCAGCAGCTTACTGGCTGGGGGGTGCGAGCAGTACTTC,CASSLLAGGCEQYF
12,TRBD1,TRBJ1-1,TRBV29-1,-,TGCAGCGTTTATGCAGGGGGCACTGAAGCTTTCTTT,CSVYAGGTEAFF
15,-,TRBJ2-5,TRBV10-1,once,TGCGCCAGCCCGGAACCTCCAGGGCGACAGGAGACCCAGTACTTC,CASPEPPGRQETQYF
15,-,TRBJ2-7,TRBV4-1,-,TGCGCCAGCAGCCAAGTCCCAGGTTCGGACTACGAGCAGTACTTC,CASSQVPGSDYEQYF
19,TRBD2,TRBJ2-5,TRBV7-9,-,TGTGCCAGCAGCCGGACTAGCGGGAGGGTACGTCTCAACCAAGAGACCCAGTACTTC,CASSRTSGRVRLNQETQYF
15,-,TRBJ2-7,TRBV7-8,-,TGTGCCAGCAGCTTAGCAGGGGTGGGGGGGCACGAGCAGTACTTC,CASSLAGVGGHEQYF
16,TRBD1,TRBJ2-7,TRBV4-2,-,TGTGCCAGCAGCCAAGATTCCGGACAGGGGGCCTTCGAGCAGTACTTC,CASSQDSGQGAFEQYF
15,TRBD1,TRBJ2-1,TRBV6-5,-,TGTGCCAGCAGTGGAGGGGACAGGGGGCGGGATGAGCAGTTCTTC,CASSGGDRGRDEQFF
15,-,TRBJ2-6,TRBV6-5,-,TGTGCCAGCAGTTACGTGGAGAGCGGGGCCAACGTCCTGACTTTC,CASSYVESGANVLTF
15,-,TRBJ1-2,TRBV6-5,-,TGTGCCAGCAGTTACTCGAACGGACTGGGCTATGGCTACACCTTC,CASSYSNGLGYGYTF
14,-,TRBJ2-3,TRBV9,-,TGTGCCAGCAGCGTAGGAACTAGCACAGATACGCAGTATTTT,CASSVGTSTDTQYF
16,TRBD1,TRBJ2-5,TRBV11-1,-,TGTGCCAGCAGCCCTGGCGGACAGGGCCCCCAAGAGACCCAGTACTTC,CASSPGGQGPQETQYF
13,-,TRBJ2-7,TRBV7-8,-,TGTGCCAGCAGCTTAGTAGTAGGGGCCGAGCAGTACTTC,CASSLVVGAEQYF
16,TRBD1,TRBJ1-3,TRBV28,few,TGTGCCAGCAGTTCCACACGCACGGGACAGAGAAACACCATATATTTT,CASSSTRTGQRNTIYF
16,TRBD1,TRBJ2-7,TRBV18,-,TGTGCCAGCTCACCGAATCCTACCGGGACAGGTGACGAGCAGTACTTC,CASSPNPTGTGDEQYF
15,TRBD1,TRBJ2-2,TRBV19,once,TGTGCCAGTAGTATGGGACAGGGGTACACCGGGGAGCTGTTTTTT,CASSMGQGYTGELFF
14,TRBD2,TRBJ2-1,TRBV7-9,-,TGTGCCAGCAGCTTCGGGGGGAAAACAAATGAGCAGTTCTTC,CASSFGGKTNEQFF
14,-,TRBJ1-2,TRBV7-2,-,TGTGCCAGCAGCTTAGGGGCCAGCAACTATGGCTACACCTTC,CASSLGASNYGYTF
18,TRBD1,TRBJ2-5,TRBV27,-,TGTGCCAGCAGTCCATCAGCTGGACAGGGGCGATACCAAGAGACCCAGTACTTC,CASSPSAGQGRYQETQYF
22,TRBD1,TRBJ1-4,TRBV5-1,-,TGCGCCAGCAGCTCTGGCTACACCCCAGGACAGGTGGGCCATTGGGCTAATGAAAAACTGTTTTTT,CASSSGYTPGQVGHWANEKLFF
14,TRBD1,TRBJ1-3,TRBV27,once,TGTGCCAGCGGAACAGGGGGCCGTGGAAACACCATATATTTT,CASGTGGRGNTIYF
15,-,TRBJ2-7,TRBV4-1,-,TGCGCCAGCAGCCAAGATAGGAGTGGGTACTACGAGCAGTACTTC,CASSQDRSGYYEQYF
16,TRBD2,TRBJ2-5,TRBV7-6,-,TGTGCCAGCAGCTCGGGACTAGCGGGAGTCCAAGAGACCCAGTACTTC,CASSSGLAGVQETQYF
15,-,TRBJ1-2,TRBV19,-,TGTGCCAGTAGTATATACGGTGCAGGAGGGCATGGCTACACCTTC,CASSIYGAGGHGYTF
16,TRBD1,TRBJ2-2,TRBV9,-,TGTGCCAGCAGCCTTGATTCAGGGGGCGACACCGGGGAGCTGTTTTTT,CASSLDSGGDTGELFF
16,TRBD2,TRBJ2-1,TRBV7-8,-,TGTGCCAGCAGAACGGAGCGGGGGGTCTCCTACAATGAGCAGTTCTTC,CASRTERGVSYNEQFF
13,-,TRBJ1-1,TRBV19,-,TGTGCCAGTAGTCCCGTGAGAGACACTGAAGCTTTCTTT,CASSPVRDTEAFF
15,TRBD1,TRBJ1-2,TRBV27,once,TGTGCCAGCAGTTTCCGACAGGGGGCCGCGAATGGCTACACCTTC,CASSFRQGAANGYTF
15,TRBD1,TRBJ1-5,TRBV4-1,once,TGCGCCAGCAGCCAACGCGGGACAGGGGGCCAGCCCCAGCATTTT,CASSQRGTGGQPQHF
17,TRBD1,TRBJ2-7,TRBV7-6,-,TGTGCCAGCAGCCCGGGACAGGGGGGTCTCCCCGACTACGAGCAGTACTTC,CASSPGQGGLPDYEQYF
14,-,TRBJ2-1,TRBV29-1,-,TGCAGCGTTGAAGGGCTTAGCGCTTACAATGAGCAGTTCTTC,CSVEGLSAYNEQFF
15,TRBD2,TRBJ2-7,TRBV4-1,-,TGCGCCAGCAGCCAAGGACTAGCGGGGGGCTACGAGCAGTACTTC,CASSQGLAGGYEQYF
15,TRBD1,TRBJ2-7,TRBV9,-,TGTGCCAGCAGCGTAGGACAGGGGGCCTCGTACGAGCAGTACTTC,CASSVGQGASYEQYF
12,-,TRBJ1-1,TRBV11-2,-,TGTGCCAGCAGCTTAGGGGGCGGTGAAGCTTTCTTT,CASSLGGGEAFF
15,-,TRBJ2-3,TRBV2,-,TGTGCCAGCAGTGTGATGGGCGGGAGCACAGATACGCAGTATTTT,CASSVMGGSTDTQYF
17,-,TRBJ2-2,TRBV9,few,TGTGCCAGCAGCGTATTCGAGCCAGGGTTGGCCACCGGGGAGCTGTTTTTT,CASSVFEPGLATGELFF
15,-,TRBJ2-7,TRBV11-3,-,TGTGCCAGCAGCTTAGTTAATTCAGGGTTCCACGAGCAGTACTTC,CASSLVNSGFHEQYF
16,TRBD2,TRBJ2-5,TRBV7-6,-,TGTGCCAGCAGCTTACGTCTAGCGGGGGGCGGGGAGACCCAGTACTTC,CASSLRLAGGGETQYF
14,TRBD1,TRBJ2-7,TRBV19,once,TGTGCCAGTAGTATTTCAGGGGGCCACTACGAGCAGTACTTC,CASSISGGHYEQYF
15,TRBD2,TRBJ2-2,TRBV11-3,once,TGTGCCAGCAGGTCCGGGACTATTAACACCGGGGAGCTGTTTTTT,CASRSGTINTGELFF
14,-,TRBJ2-7,TRBV29-1,-,TGCAGCGTTGAAGATCAGGACTCCTCTTACGAGCAGTACTTC,CSVEDQDSSYEQYF
12,-,TRBJ2-7,TRBV28,-,TGTGCCAGCACAGGACTGAATTACGAGCAGTACTTC,CASTGLNYEQYF
16,TRBD1,TRBJ2-1,TRBV7-9,-,TGTGCCAGCAGCTCGACGGACAGGGGCCCATACAATGAGCAGTTCTTC,CASSSTDRGPYNEQFF
15,-,TRBJ2-3,TRBV5-1,-,TGCGCCAGCAGCTTGGTCGGTACAGCCACAGATACGCAGTATTTT,CASSLVGTATDTQYF
14,-,TRBJ1-4,TRBV5-4,-,TGTGCCAGCAGCTTGGCTGGGGAGGGTGAAAAACTGTTTTTT,CASSLAGEGEKLFF
14,-,TRBJ2-5,TRBV9,-,TGTGCCAGCCCCGTCGGGTACCTCCGGGAGACCCAGTACTTC,CASPVGYLRETQYF
15,TRBD1,TRBJ2-7,TRBV18,-,TGTGCCAGCTCACCGGGACAGGCATTCTCCTACGAGCAGTACTTC,CASSPGQAFSYEQYF